The T cell receptor beta chain under discussion was sequenced for a study of blood T cell repertoires in COVID-19. Looking at the study overall: The United States, Italy and Spain were the sources of the acute and convalescent COVID-19 samples. Sample material is recorded as cDNA or gDNA derived from T cells, B-cell-depleted T cells, or PBMCs.

V lost 6 bases and J 0 bases, leaving 12 bases between the germline ends. The CDR3 contains 15 residues. The germline CDR1 and CDR2 sequences are LNHDA and SQIVND (reference sequence). This clone occurred a few times. The authors' processing: Counts of nucleated cells, estimated from reference gene primer amplification, were obtained. Generated by immunoSEQ multiplex PCR, the TCRdb table keeps only in-frame clones and is missing some. V, J and clone size reflect that table, while D and trimming were determined from the DNA. The table shows more than 250,000 clones, with over 80% occurring only once. Seattle patients were enrolled while actively infected and followed longitudinally.

This sequence joins TRBV19 and TRBJ1-5, with TRBD1 as a possible D gene (5 bases). The receptor comes from a woman in her forties or fifties with COVID-19, enrolled during active disease. Sequencing was done on a sample of peripheral blood. CDR3 in amino acids: CASRRQPHSNQPQHF. The CDR3 nucleotides read TGTGCCAGTAGACGACAGCCGCATAGCAATCAGCCCCAGCATTTT.